This T cell receptor (beta chain) was sequenced in a study of blood T cell repertoires in COVID-19. Looking at the study overall: Nucleic acid was either cDNA or gDNA, and it came from T cells, B-cell-depleted T cells, or PBMCs.

V dropped 5 bases and J dropped 1 base, with 15 bases sitting between them. Germline V gives CDR1 LNHDA, CDR2 SQIVND (reference sequence). CDR3 length: 15 residues. Seattle's enrolled individuals joined amid active infection and were then monitored longitudinally. The repertoire was sequenced with immunoSEQ multiplex PCR; TCRdb's copy has only in-frame clones and lacks some. This table has 200,000 to 300,000 clones, around 90% appearing once. The J gene is TRBJ2-7, the V gene TRBV19; D might be TRBD1 (6 bases). The sample taken for sequencing was peripheral blood. This receptor was identified in a man aged 25-45 years with COVID-19, enrolled during active disease. This CDR3 is CASSPSPGTSYEQYF. The DNA for the CDR3 is TGTGCCAGTAGTCCAAGTCCCGGGACATCCTACGAGCAGTACTTC.